This passage covers 24 T cell receptor beta chains from one sample sequenced in a study of blood T cell repertoires in COVID-19. TCRdb's table, derived via immunoSEQ multiplex PCR, lists solely in-frame clones and lacks some. The sample lists around 140,000 clones, roughly 91% occurring once. The sequencing sample was made of peripheral blood. The receptors were gathered from a man aged 50-59 years with active or convalescent COVID-19.

This chain uses TRBV5-6 with TRBJ2-4; tentative D call: TRBD2 (6 bases). This CDR3 has 13 residues. Trimming shortened V by 1 base and J by 9 bases, and 11 bases separated the two germline ends. The V gene's germline CDR1 is SGHDT and CDR2 YYEEEE. The CDR3 nucleotides read TGTGCCAGCAGCTTGTCGGAGGGGTTCATTCAGTACTTC. The encoded protein is CASSLSEGFIQYF.

There are a few counts of this clone. The chain links TRBV7-8 to TRBJ2-1; TRBD2 matches 8 bases. The V gene's germline CDR1 is SGHVS and CDR2 FQNEAQ. V shed 4 bases and J 1 base; nucleotides not matched to a gene: 3. The CDR3 length is 15 residues. The CDR3 DNA follows: TGTGCCAGCAGCTCCACGGGGGGGTCCTACAATGAGCAGTTCTTC. Amino acids: CASSSTGGSYNEQFF.

The CDR3 here is CASSLLQGWSDTQYF. In nucleotides, the CDR3 is TGCGCCAGCAGCCTCTTACAGGGCTGGTCAGATACGCAGTATTTT. The chain links TRBV4-1 to TRBJ2-3; D perhaps matches TRBD1 (6 bases). This CDR3 region has 15 residues. The V gene's germline CDR1 is MGHRA and CDR2 YSYEKL. Trimming removed 4 bases from V and 4 bases from J, with 15 bases in between.

This sequence joins TRBV5-1 and TRBJ2-5; a weak D match, TRBD2 (6 bases). Trimming stripped 1 base from V and 5 bases from J, with 12 bases between. The CDR3 consists of 14 residues. Germline assignment: CDR1 SGHRS and CDR2 YFSETQ. CDR3 in amino acids: CASSLTGTWETQYF. CDR3 sequence (DNA): TGCGCCAGCAGCTTGACGGGGACTTGGGAGACCCAGTACTTC.

The chain is built from TRBV24-1 and TRBJ2-1; 8 bases align to TRBD2. CDR3 length: 16 amino acids. Germline trimming cut 7 bases from V and 4 bases from J; bases unmatched to any gene: 11. In germline, CDR1 is KGHDR, CDR2 SFDVKD. The CDR3 sequence: CATSHGAGGPYNEQFF. As DNA, the CDR3 is TGTGCCACCAGCCACGGGGCGGGGGGCCCGTACAATGAGCAGTTCTTC.

The J gene is TRBJ2-3, the V gene TRBV10-1; no reliable D call. V lost 6 bases and J 5 bases, leaving 12 bases between the germline ends. The V gene's germline CDR1 is WNHNN and CDR2 SYGVQD (reference sequence). CDR3 length equals 13 residues. CDR3 nucleotides: TGCGCCAGCAGCTCTCCAGGAATAGATACGCAGTATTTT. Its protein is CASSSPGIDTQYF.

This chain joins TRBV6-5 and TRBJ2-1; TRBD2 agrees at 14 bases. This CDR3 comprises 15 residues. Germline CDR1 reads MNHEY; CDR2 reads SVGAGI. After removal of 6 bases from V and 8 bases from J, the junction contained 6 bases not matched to a gene. CDR3 amino acids: CASSRRLAGGDEQFF. The CDR3 bases are TGTGCCAGCAGCCGCCGACTAGCGGGAGGGGATGAGCAGTTCTTC.

This clone was seen only once. The chain carries TRBV5-1 and TRBJ1-4; maybe TRBD1 (6 bases). Germline lookup yields CDR1 SGHRS and CDR2 YFSETQ. CDR3 length: 15 residues. V lost 2 bases, J lost 3 bases, and 11 bases lay in between. CDR3 residues: CASSFGEGANEKLFF. The CDR3 region has the DNA TGCGCCAGCAGCTTCGGAGAGGGGGCTAATGAAAAACTGTTTTTT.

V is TRBV24-1 and J is TRBJ2-3; TRBD1 aligns across 10 bases. With V trimmed by 3 bases and J by 5 bases, 4 bases remained unmatched. CDR3 length equals 15 residues. Per germline, CDR1 KGHDR and CDR2 SFDVKD. This CDR3 is CATSDTTGGRDTQYF. DNA for the CDR3: TGTGCCACCAGTGATACGACAGGGGGCAGAGATACGCAGTATTTT.

The V gene is TRBV20-1, the J gene TRBJ1-1; D ambiguous. This CDR3 comprises 13 residues. Germline CDR1 and CDR2: DFQATT and SNEGSKA (reference sequence). Trimming cost V 3 bases and J 0 bases, with 8 bases left between them. Here the CDR3 DNA reads TGCAGTGCTAGTTACAGATTGAACACTGAAGCTTTCTTT. This gives the protein CSASYRLNTEAFF.

The chain recombines TRBV7-8 with TRBJ2-5, with a possible D match to TRBD2 (5 bases). The germline V and J ends were trimmed by 5 bases and 2 bases, with 18 bases remaining between them. Germline CDR1 reads SGHVS; CDR2 reads FQNEAQ. The CDR3 extends over 16 amino acids. This CDR3 reads CASSPESASRQETQYF. The CDR3 DNA sequence: TGTGCCAGCAGCCCCGAGTCTGCTAGCAGACAAGAGACCCAGTACTTC.

The CDR3 nucleotides are TGTGCCAGCAGCCGGGAGGGACTTTATGGCTACACCTTC. Translated: CASSREGLYGYTF. This chain joins TRBV7-9 and TRBJ1-2; possible D gene TRBD1, 5 bases. Trimming pared 5 bases from V and 5 bases from J, leaving 12 bases between. The CDR3 is 13 residues long. Germline CDR1 reads SEHNR; CDR2 reads FQNEAQ (reference sequence).

The genes are TRBV6-4 and TRBJ1-5; 7 bases fit TRBD1. CDR3 length equals 16 residues. V lost 2 bases to trimming and J lost 0 bases; unmatched junction nucleotides: 4. Germline CDR1 MRHNA, CDR2 SNTAGT. CDR3 sequence: CASSDTDRDSNQPQHF. The CDR3 region has the DNA TGTGCCAGCAGTGACACCGACAGGGATAGCAATCAGCCCCAGCATTTT.

This clone came up a few times. CDR3 sequence: CASSLGGSTGAFF. CDR3 coding DNA: TGTGCCAGCAGCTTAGGGGGCAGCACAGGAGCTTTCTTT. The chain employs TRBV7-2 and TRBJ1-1; D is possibly TRBD1 (5 bases). The germline V and J ends were trimmed by 1 base and 10 bases, with 13 bases remaining between them. Germline lookup yields CDR1 SGHTA and CDR2 FQGNSA. CDR3 length: 13 residues.

The chain has TRBV9 and TRBJ2-3, with 7 bases aligning to TRBD2. CDR3 length: 22 amino acids. Germline loops: CDR1 SGDLS, CDR2 YYNGEE. After removal of 0 bases from V and 0 bases from J, the junction contained 22 bases not matched to a gene. CDR3 sequence (DNA): TGTGCCAGCAGCGTAGGGGGAGCTAGCGGAAGCACGGCTTACCCTAGCACAGATACGCAGTATTTT. Amino acid sequence: CASSVGGASGSTAYPSTDTQYF.

The V and J genes are TRBV19 and TRBJ1-6; 9 nucleotides match TRBD1. The length of the CDR3 is 14 residues. Germline V gives CDR1 LNHDA, CDR2 SQIVND (reference sequence). V shed 7 bases and J 9 bases; nucleotides not matched to a gene: 7. The CDR3 reads CASTPTGGFSPLHF. The DNA for the CDR3 is TGTGCCAGTACCCCGACAGGGGGTTTTTCACCCCTCCACTTT.

V is TRBV6-1 and J is TRBJ2-1; the D gene is possibly TRBD2 (6 bases). V was clipped by 4 bases and J by 0 bases, with 16 bases between them. From germline, CDR1 is MNHNS and CDR2 SASEGT. This CDR3 is built from 17 residues. The chain's CDR3 is CASSVGTHDSSYNEQFF. DNA for the CDR3: TGTGCCAGCAGTGTCGGGACTCACGACAGCTCCTACAATGAGCAGTTCTTC.

J is TRBJ1-6 and V is TRBV11-2; TRBD1 might be the D (6 bases). This CDR3 is built from 17 residues. The ends were cut back, 6 bases at V and 7 bases at J, with 22 bases in the middle. Germline CDR1 SGHAT, CDR2 FQNNGV. This CDR3 reads CASSLQNRVGSNSPLHF. CDR3 in DNA: TGTGCCAGCAGTCTCCAAAACAGGGTAGGATCGAATTCACCCCTCCACTTT.

This chain connects TRBV6-1 to TRBJ1-1, with D maybe TRBD1 (5 bases). Germline V gives CDR1 MNHNS, CDR2 SASEGT. Trimming stripped 1 base from V and 0 bases from J, with 12 bases between. This CDR3 is 16 amino acids long. The DNA for the CDR3 is TGTGCCAGCAGTGAAGATGGGGGGGGTCTGAACACTGAAGCTTTCTTT. Protein: CASSEDGGGLNTEAFF.

V and J are TRBV5-1 and TRBJ2-5; 7 positions agree with TRBD1. The trim removed 1 base at V and 0 bases at J, leaving 3 bases unmatched. CDR3 length: 15 residues. The V gene's germline CDR1 is SGHRS and CDR2 YFSETQ. DNA of the CDR3: TGCGCCAGCAGCTTGCTGGGGACAGACCAAGAGACCCAGTACTTC. Translation gives CASSLLGTDQETQYF.

The chain recombines TRBV6-7 with TRBJ2-1; TRBD2 aligns across 12 bases. TRBV6-7 carries the ORF label, with uncertain function. After removal of 0 bases from V and 4 bases from J, the junction contained 7 bases not matched to a gene. This CDR3 region has 18 residues. CDR3 protein: CASSYSRTSGTGYNEQFF. Written as DNA, the CDR3 is TGTGCCAGCAGTTACTCTCGGACTAGCGGGACGGGTTACAATGAGCAGTTCTTC.

The chain combines TRBV5-1 with TRBJ2-1; TRBD2 might be the D (5 bases). CDR1 is SGHRS, CDR2 YFSETQ, per germline. The CDR3 is made up of 15 amino acids. V was cut by 2 bases and J by 0 bases, with 9 bases left in between. This CDR3 reads CASSLSGPSYNEQFF. CDR3 coding DNA: TGCGCCAGCAGCTTAAGCGGTCCCTCCTACAATGAGCAGTTCTTC.

The chain recombines TRBV5-5 with TRBJ2-3; D is uncertain. This CDR3 comprises 12 residues. Between the trimmed V and J ends, which lost 2 bases and 4 bases, there was a span of 5 bases. Germline CDR1 is SGHKS and CDR2 is YYEKEE (reference sequence). The CDR3 coding sequence is TGTGCCAGCAGCTTCGAGCCAGATACGCAGTATTTT. Its protein is CASSFEPDTQYF.

The V gene is TRBV28, the J gene TRBJ2-7; D is possibly TRBD1 (6 bases). The CDR3 has 14 amino acids. V lost 5 bases and J lost 7, with 18 bases in between. Germline-derived CDR1 and CDR2 are MDHEN and SYDVKM. The CDR3 sequence: CASSRTGTLYEQYF. CDR3 DNA: TGTGCCAGCAGTCGGACCGGGACACTCTATGAGCAGTACTTC.